This T cell receptor (beta chain) appears in the sequencing data of a study of neoadjuvant anti-PD-1 for oral cavity cancer. Time point in this sample: after neoadjuvant nivolumab, at surgical resection. The CDR3 extends over 13 amino acids. Germline assignment: CDR1 MNHNS and CDR2 SASEGT. V was cut by 5 bases and J by 1 base, with 9 bases left in between. PBMC libraries mostly used about 500 ng of input genomic DNA, with six replicates per sample. Data came from immunoSEQ multiplex PCR; TCRdb stores just in-frame clones and leaves some out. The sample contains over 65,000 clones, more than 75% of which appear only once.

This chain uses TRBV6-1 with TRBJ2-7; D call uncertain. This TCR was recovered from a person between 40 and 85 years old with oral cavity squamous cell carcinoma. The material sequenced was PBMCs, taken after nivolumab (anti-PD-1) treatment. As DNA, the CDR3 is TGTGCCAGCAGTCTTCGATGGTCCTACGAGCAGTACTTC. It yields the protein CASSLRWSYEQYF.